Following are 25 T cell receptor beta chains from one sample sequenced in a study of early stage breast cancer tumors. Assay: immunoSEQ multiplex PCR; the TCRdb copy retains only in-frame clones and omits some. The sample lists fewer than 70,000 clones, around 80% occurring once. The material sequenced was blood. Every receptor here comes from a person between 35 and 49 years old with breast cancer.

The genes are TRBV19 and TRBJ2-1, with a possible D match to TRBD2 (6 bases). This CDR3 is 13 amino acids long. Trimming cost V 8 bases and J 6 bases, with 14 bases left between them. Germline V gives CDR1 LNHDA, CDR2 SQIVND (reference sequence). The CDR3 DNA follows: TGTGCCAGTGGGACGGGAGCCCCCAATGAGCAGTTCTTC. Its protein is CASGTGAPNEQFF.

This clone was counted a few times. This sequence joins TRBV9 and TRBJ1-2; 7 bases fit TRBD1. From germline, CDR1 is SGDLS and CDR2 YYNGEE. This CDR3 is 14 amino acids long. The ends lost 7 bases at V and 3 bases at J; junction bases unmatched: 9. The CDR3: CASGRQGRDYGYTF. CDR3 in DNA: TGTGCCAGCGGACGACAGGGCCGCGACTATGGCTACACCTTC. Using reference TRBV9 and TRBJ1-2 for the parts outside the CDR3, the full variable domain is DSGVTQTPKHLITATGQRVTLRCSPRSGDLSVYWYQQSLDQGLQFLIQYYNGEERAKGNILERFSAQQFPDLHSELNLSSLELGDSALYFCASGRQGRDYGYTFGSGTRLTVV.

The V and J genes are TRBV11-2 and TRBJ2-3; no reliable D call. Germline V gives CDR1 SGHAT, CDR2 FQNNGV. This CDR3 comprises 15 residues. V was shortened by 5 bases and J by 6 bases, with 18 bases between the two germline ends. This CDR3 reads CASSPSYSSADTQYF. The CDR3 nucleotides are TGTGCCAGCAGCCCTAGTTACTCTAGTGCCGATACGCAGTATTTT.

The chain is built from TRBV28 and TRBJ1-5; 9 nucleotides line up with TRBD1. Losses at the gene ends were 5 bases for V and 2 bases for J; bases not matched to a gene: 1. CDR3 length equals 14 residues. Per the germline V gene, CDR1 is MDHEN and CDR2 is SYDVKM. CDR3 sequence reads: CASSTGGGNQPQHF. The DNA of the CDR3 is TGTGCCAGCAGTACAGGGGGCGGCAATCAGCCCCAGCATTTT.

This chain joins TRBV2 and TRBJ2-3; 7 positions match TRBD1. V shed 1 base, J shed 5 bases, and the junction held 6 bases outside the gene matches. Looked up from germline, CDR1 is SNHLY and CDR2 is FYNNEI. The CDR3 is 15 residues long. This CDR3 reads CASSEGQGSGDTQYF. The DNA of the CDR3 is TGTGCCAGCAGTGAAGGACAGGGTTCTGGAGATACGCAGTATTTT.

V and J are TRBV2 and TRBJ2-7, with D possibly being TRBD1 (6 bases). The V gene's germline CDR1 is SNHLY and CDR2 FYNNEI. V was cut by 3 bases and J by 4 bases, with 10 bases left in between. This CDR3 has 13 amino acids. The CDR3 region is CASSDRQAYEQYF. For the CDR3, the DNA is TGTGCCAGCAGTGACAGACAGGCTTACGAGCAGTACTTC.

This clone appeared a few times. The V call is TRBV19, the J call TRBJ2-1; D possibly corresponds to TRBD1 (5 bases). Germline V lookup: CDR1 LNHDA, CDR2 SQIVND (reference sequence). V was clipped by 6 bases and J by 12 bases, with 18 bases between them. The CDR3 is 13 amino acids. The CDR3 DNA is TGTGCCAGTAGCCAACTCCCGACAGCAATGCAGTTCTTC. It codes for CASSQLPTAMQFF.

A few counts support this clone. The rearrangement joins TRBV5-1 to TRBJ1-2; no clear D. The V gene lost 0 bases and the J gene lost 5 bases, with 11 bases spanning the gap. This CDR3 has 14 amino acids. Germline lookup yields CDR1 SGHRS and CDR2 YFSETQ. Here the CDR3 DNA reads TGCGCCAGCAGCTTGGAATCGCTGAGTTATGGCTACACCTTC. Translated: CASSLESLSYGYTF.

The V gene is TRBV6-1, the J gene TRBJ2-4; D call uncertain. Germline V gene sequence: CDR1 MNHNS, CDR2 SASEGT. V was clipped by 1 base and J by 1 base, with 5 bases between them. The CDR3 has 14 residues. This CDR3 is CASSEEVAKNIQYF. The CDR3 DNA reads TGTGCCAGCAGTGAAGAAGTGGCCAAAAACATTCAGTACTTC.

The rearrangement uses TRBV19 and TRBJ2-7; D is perhaps TRBD1 (5 bases). Trimming removed 4 bases at V and 4 bases at J, with 11 bases between. Looked up from germline, CDR1 is LNHDA and CDR2 is SQIVND (reference sequence). CDR3 length equals 13 residues. The CDR3 is CASSTRTRYEQYF. The CDR3 nucleotides are TGTGCCAGTAGTACCCGGACAAGGTACGAGCAGTACTTC. Combining the CDR3 with reference TRBV19 and TRBJ2-7 gives the whole variable domain DGGITQSPKYLFRKEGQNVTLSCEQNLNHDAMYWYRQDPGQGLRLIYYSQIVNDFQKGDIAEGYSVSREKKESFPLTVTSAQKNPTAFYLCASSTRTRYEQYFGPGTRLTVT.

V gene TRBV19 combines with J gene TRBJ2-7, with 9 bases identical to TRBD2. V lost 3 bases to trimming and J lost 3 bases; unmatched junction nucleotides: 9. The germline V gene has CDR1 LNHDA and CDR2 SQIVND (reference sequence). There are 16 residues in the CDR3. The CDR3 is CASSMALAGAVYEQYF. The CDR3 DNA is TGTGCCAGTAGTATGGCATTAGCGGGAGCTGTCTACGAGCAGTACTTC.

This rearrangement joins TRBV4-1 to TRBJ1-4; 7 bases line up with TRBD1. This CDR3 has 18 residues. Trimming removed 5 bases from V and 0 bases from J; junction bases left unmatched: 12. Germline V gene lookup returns CDR1 MGHRA and CDR2 YSYEKL. CDR3 in DNA: TGCGCCAGCAGCTCCCTCTACAGGGGTAGTGCAACTAATGAAAAACTGTTTTTT. Amino acids: CASSSLYRGSATNEKLFF.

V is TRBV28 and J is TRBJ2-4; no clear D. The germline V gene has CDR1 MDHEN and CDR2 SYDVKM. The germline V and J ends were trimmed by 4 bases and 3 bases, with 7 bases remaining between them. The CDR3 sequence is 13 residues long. The CDR3 DNA reads as TGTGCCAGCAGTTCGGGCAACAAAAACATTCAGTACTTC. Protein: CASSSGNKNIQYF. The complete variable domain, with remaining parts taken from reference TRBV28 and TRBJ2-4, reads DVKVTQSSRYLVKRTGEKVFLECVQDMDHENMFWYRQDPGLGLRLIYFSYDVKMKEKGDIPEGYSVSREKKERFSLILESASTNQTSMYLCASSSGNKNIQYFGAGTRLSVL.

The chain recombines TRBV9 with TRBJ2-1, with a weak D call TRBD1 (5 bases). The CDR3 sequence is 17 residues long. Between the trimmed V and J ends, which lost 4 bases and 6 bases, there was a span of 23 bases. Germline V gives CDR1 SGDLS, CDR2 YYNGEE. The CDR3, as DNA: TGTGCCAGCAGCCCAACCCCCTTTCCAGGGCCAGGCAATGAGCAGTTCTTC. Translation gives CASSPTPFPGPGNEQFF.

The genes are TRBV7-9 and TRBJ1-1; D gene ambiguous. This CDR3 contains 13 residues. Trimming pared 6 bases from V and 0 bases from J, leaving 8 bases between. From germline, CDR1 is SEHNR and CDR2 FQNEAQ (reference sequence). The CDR3: CASSFGLNTEAFF. For the CDR3, the DNA is TGTGCCAGCAGTTTTGGTCTGAACACTGAAGCTTTCTTT.

Ten or more counts support this clone. The V gene is TRBV4-2, the J gene TRBJ1-5; a weak D match, TRBD1 (5 bases). Germline loops: CDR1 LGHNA, CDR2 YNFKEQ. This CDR3 has 15 residues. The germline V and J ends were trimmed by 4 bases and 10 bases, with 20 bases remaining between them. The CDR3 nucleotides read TGTGCCAGCAGCCGGAGTATGGCAGGGACTAACCCCCAGCATTTT. It yields the protein CASSRSMAGTNPQHF.

The sample holds one count of this clone. V gene TRBV7-9 combines with J gene TRBJ1-1, with D unclear. Trimming stripped 5 bases from V and 7 bases from J, with 14 bases between. In germline, CDR1 is SEHNR, CDR2 FQNEAQ (reference sequence). The CDR3 spans 13 residues. CDR3 coding DNA: TGTGCCAGCAGCCGTTGGAGTTCGGTTGAAGCTTTCTTT. This encodes CASSRWSSVEAFF.

The chain is built from TRBV28 and TRBJ2-7; 8 bases fit TRBD2. CDR1 MDHEN and CDR2 SYDVKM come from the germline V gene. Trimming cost V 5 bases and J 1 base; bases outside gene matches: 10. The CDR3 contains 16 residues. The CDR3 sequence is CASSVTGTRGSYEQYF. CDR3 in DNA: TGTGCCAGCAGTGTGACCGGGACTAGGGGATCCTACGAGCAGTACTTC.

The rearrangement links TRBV28 to TRBJ1-1; 8 nucleotides align to TRBD1. V gave up 5 bases and J gave up 10 bases; unmatched junction bases: 6. The CDR3 covers 12 residues. Germline-derived CDR1 and CDR2 are MDHEN and SYDVKM. CDR3 residues: CASSLDREGAFF. CDR3 DNA: TGTGCCAGCAGTCTGGACAGGGAAGGAGCTTTCTTT.

The genes are TRBV11-3 and TRBJ2-3, with D maybe TRBD2 (6 bases). The CDR3 has 14 amino acids. CDR1 and CDR2 (germline): SGHNT, YENEEA. Trimming shortened V by 3 bases and J by 3 bases, and 10 bases separated the two germline ends. CDR3 amino acids: CASSFGGRTDTQYF. The CDR3 DNA sequence: TGTGCCAGCAGCTTCGGGGGTCGGACAGATACGCAGTATTTT.

The V and J genes are TRBV7-7 and TRBJ2-6; D is possibly TRBD1 (6 bases). Trimming left V 11 bases short and J 0 bases short, with 14 bases between. This CDR3 has 15 amino acids. Germline V gene lookup returns CDR1 SSHAT and CDR2 FNYEAQ (reference sequence). CDR3 DNA sequence: TGTGCCTTAGGGGGTTTCGACTCTGGGGCCAACGTCCTGACTTTC. Residues: CALGGFDSGANVLTF.

Only a few counts were recorded for this clone. This chain uses TRBV5-4 with TRBJ1-2; 7 bases are shared with TRBD1. This CDR3 is built from 16 residues. After removal of 5 bases from V and 8 bases from J, the junction contained 18 bases not matched to a gene. The germline V gene encodes CDR1 SGHNT and CDR2 YYREEE (reference sequence). The CDR3 is CASSQLQGSAGKGYTF. The CDR3 DNA sequence: TGTGCCAGCAGTCAACTACAGGGGTCCGCCGGAAAGGGCTACACCTTC. Based on the CDR3 plus reference TRBV5-4 and TRBJ1-2, the full variable domain is ETGVTQSPTHLIKTRGQQVTLRCSSQSGHNTVSWYQQALGQGPQFIFQYYREEENGRGNFPPRFSGLQFPNYSSELNVNALELDDSALYLCASSQLQGSAGKGYTFGSGTRLTVV.

For this clone: At one end the junction does not follow the germline gene, possibly because of a read error. CDR3 nucleotide sequence: TGTGCCAGCAACCAAGGCGTTAGCGCTGATACCTACGAGCAGTACTTC. This translates into CASNQGVSADTYEQYF. The V call is TRBV4-2, the J call TRBJ2-7; TRBD2 is a possible D gene (5 bases). Germline V gives CDR1 LGHNA, CDR2 YNFKEQ. This CDR3 contains 16 residues.

The chain has TRBV18 and TRBJ2-6; weak D call: TRBD1 (5 bases). Trimming shortened V by 2 bases and J by 4 bases, and 21 bases separated the two germline ends. The CDR3 is made up of 19 amino acids. Germline CDR1 KGHSH, CDR2 LQKENI. The CDR3 sequence is CASSPETAMVRSGANVLTF. CDR3 in DNA: TGTGCCAGCTCACCAGAGACAGCCATGGTCAGATCCGGGGCCAACGTCCTGACTTTC.

The chain combines TRBV28 with TRBJ1-1; 7 bases fit TRBD1. Germline values: CDR1 MDHEN, CDR2 SYDVKM. CDR3 length: 17 amino acids. V dropped 4 bases and J dropped 6; count of bases not matched to a gene: 17. The CDR3 DNA reads TGTGCCAGCAGTTCCTTAATCGACAGGGAATCTACCGCTGAAGCTTTCTTT. This sequence encodes CASSSLIDRESTAEAFF.